This T cell receptor (beta chain) was obtained from a study of chemoradiotherapy in HPV16-positive cancers. Germline values: CDR1 MNHNS, CDR2 SASEGT. The CDR3 is made up of 15 amino acids. Trimming took off 0 bases at V and 6 bases at J, with 14 bases between the two ends. Libraries were prepared by immunoSEQ multiplex PCR; TCRdb keeps only in-frame clonotypes and omits some of them. Found here are several thousand clones, approximately 92% of them singletons; the top ten hold roughly 10%. The sequence came from a human donor with HPV-associated anogenital cancer. The sequenced sample was tumor tissue, obtained from a patient who underwent chemoradiotherapy. V usage is TRBV6-1 and J usage is TRBJ1-2; maybe TRBD1 (5 bases). CDR3 protein: CASSEAQDSTNGYTF. The CDR3 region has the DNA TGTGCCAGCAGTGAAGCCCAAGACAGTACTAATGGCTACACCTTC.